These T cell receptor beta chains were read from a single sample in a study of blood T cells in healthy people across ages. TCRdb reprocessed the 5' RACE reads via MiXCR and lists one record per CDR3 protein. The repertoire holds fewer than 1.5 million distinct CDR3 sequences, 42% seen once, with around 8% in the top ten. The sample consisted of blood. The receptors stem from a woman aged 18-29 years in good health. CDR3s include the opening cysteine and the closing phenylalanine or tryptophan. D genes are given only for firm matches. The size entry is marked missing in some rows and otherwise reads once, few, many or a size class.

TRBV10-3,13,-,TRBJ2-5,-,CAIRQGAGETQYF,TGTGCCATCAGACAGGGAGCGGGAGAGACCCAGTACTTC
TRBV5-1,19,-,TRBJ2-1,TRBD2,CASSGGMKKSGKLYNEQFF,TGCGCCAGCAGCGGGGGGATGAAGAAGAGCGGGAAATTGTACAATGAGCAGTTCTTC
TRBV7-2,17,-,TRBJ2-1,TRBD2,CASSLAPTAGVIYEQFF,TGTGCCAGCAGCTTAGCCCCTACAGCGGGAGTTATATATGAGCAGTTCTTC
TRBV5-1,16,-,TRBJ2-2,TRBD2,CASTGGLAANTGELFF,TGCGCCAGCACCGGGGGACTAGCGGCCAACACCGGGGAGCTGTTTTTT
TRBV29-1,13,-,TRBJ2-4,-,CSVVADPSYEHYF,TGCAGCGTTGTAGCGGACCCTTCCTACGAGCACTACTTC
TRBV12-3/TRBV12-4,11,many,TRBJ2-5,-,CASSLAQTQYF,TGTGCCAGCAGTTTAGCACAGACCCAGTACTTC
TRBV30,13,-,TRBJ2-7,TRBD1,CAWSVGTVYEQYF,TGTGCCTGGAGTGTAGGGACAGTCTACGAGCAGTACTTC
TRBV3-1,16,few,TRBJ2-7,TRBD2,CASSQGISGSRYEQYF,TGTGCCAGCAGCCAAGGGATTAGCGGGAGTAGGTACGAGCAGTACTTC
TRBV4-1,16,few,TRBJ1-1,TRBD1,CASSQDSGQGHTEAFF,TGCGCCAGCAGCCAAGATTCGGGACAGGGCCACACTGAAGCTTTCTTT
TRBV5-1,14,few,TRBJ1-2,-,CASSLFVLGGSYTF,TGCGCCAGCAGCTTGTTCGTGTTGGGGGGTAGCTACACCTTC
TRBV6-1,15,few,TRBJ2-3,-,CASREMGLSTDTQYF,TGTGCCAGCAGGGAGATGGGGTTGAGCACAGATACGCAGTATTTT
TRBV6-2/TRBV6-3,17,-,TRBJ2-7,-,CASSYSPLQGYSYEQYF,TGTGCCAGCAGTTACTCGCCCTTACAGGGTTACTCCTACGAGCAGTACTTC
TRBV5-8,16,-,TRBJ1-2,TRBD1,CASSLWDRGPQDGYTF,TGTGCCAGCAGCTTGTGGGACAGGGGCCCTCAGGATGGCTACACCTTC
TRBV28,15,once,TRBJ1-1,-,CASKPGQSANTEAFF,TGTGCCAGCAAACCAGGACAGTCGGCGAACACTGAAGCTTTCTTT
TRBV12-3/TRBV12-4,18,-,TRBJ2-5,TRBD2,CASSPDWASGRGGYEQYF,TGTGCCAGCAGTCCCGATTGGGCTAGCGGGAGGGGGGGCTATGAGCAGTACTTC
TRBV6-6,13,-,TRBJ1-2,TRBD1,CATGTGGLLGYTF,TGTGCCACCGGGACAGGGGGGTTGTTAGGCTACACCTTC
TRBV11-2,17,-,TRBJ2-3,TRBD2,CASSTGTSGEYTDTQYF,TGTGCCAGCAGCACCGGGACGAGCGGGGAGTACACAGATACGCAGTATTTT
TRBV12-3/TRBV12-4,13,few,TRBJ1-2,-,CASSGDTNYGYTF,TGTGCCAGCAGTGGGGACACAAACTATGGCTACACCTTC
TRBV7-9,14,few,TRBJ1-5,-,CASSSWDSNQPQHF,TGTGCCAGCAGCTCCTGGGACAGCAATCAGCCCCAGCATTTT
TRBV20-1,13,-,TRBJ2-3,-,CSASRGAGCAQYF,TGCAGTGCCTCACGGGGGGCTGGGTGCGCGCAGTATTTT
TRBV29-1,13,few,TRBJ1-2,-,CSAKDTGPYGYTF,TGCAGCGCCAAAGATACAGGGCCCTATGGCTACACCTTC
TRBV20-1,9,-,TRBJ2-1,-,CSAGHEQFF,TGCAGTGCTGGCCATGAGCAGTTCTTC
TRBV6-1,13,few,TRBJ1-5,-,CASRWVSNQPQHF,TGTGCCAGCAGGTGGGTTTCCAATCAGCCCCAGCATTTT
TRBV10-1,14,-,TRBJ2-3,-,CASSESPNTDTQYF,TGCGCCAGCAGTGAGTCCCCCAACACAGATACGCAGTATTTT
TRBV29-1,14,many,TRBJ2-5,TRBD1,CSVEDGTEQETQYF,TGCAGCGTTGAAGACGGGACAGAACAAGAGACCCAGTACTTC